This T cell receptor (beta chain) comes out of a study of OX40 agonist ivuxolimab in advanced cancers. Overall study context: Dose-escalation patients were diagnosed with hepatocellular carcinoma, melanoma, renal cell cancer or head and neck cancer.

Clones were read by immunoSEQ multiplex PCR, and TCRdb kept only the in-frame ones, dropping some. The table records tens of thousands of clones, 75% to 90% of them present only once. This CDR3 contains 13 residues. Germline V gene sequence: CDR1 LNHDA, CDR2 SQIVND (reference sequence). Trimming took off 4 bases at V and 4 bases at J, with 10 bases between the two ends. J is TRBJ1-1 and V is TRBV19; D not resolved. This sequence originates from an adult with an advanced solid tumor such as melanoma, head and neck, liver or kidney cancer. Source: CD4+ or CD8+ T cells sorted from blood, taken in a trial of the OX40 agonist ivuxolimab. The CDR3 sequence is CASSSFPGTEAFF. In DNA, the CDR3 is TGTGCCAGTAGTAGTTTTCCTGGCACTGAAGCTTTCTTT.